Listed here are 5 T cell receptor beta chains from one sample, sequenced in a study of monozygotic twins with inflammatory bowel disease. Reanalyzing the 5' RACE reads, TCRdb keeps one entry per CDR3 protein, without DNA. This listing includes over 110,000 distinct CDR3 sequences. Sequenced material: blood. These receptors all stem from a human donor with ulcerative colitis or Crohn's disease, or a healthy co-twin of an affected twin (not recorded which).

CDR3 in amino acids: CASRAGFEGTGELFF. The V and J genes are TRBV2 and TRBJ2-2; there is no DNA to check the TCRdb D call of TRBD1. The V gene's germline CDR1 is SNHLY and CDR2 FYNNEI. The CDR3 has 15 residues.

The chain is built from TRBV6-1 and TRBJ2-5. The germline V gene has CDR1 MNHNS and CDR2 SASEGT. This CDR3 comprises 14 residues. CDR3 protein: CASGGIGNQETQYF.

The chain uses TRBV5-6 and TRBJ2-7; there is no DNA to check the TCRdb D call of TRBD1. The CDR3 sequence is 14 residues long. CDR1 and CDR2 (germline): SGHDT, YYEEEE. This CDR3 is CASSFTDRDYEQYF.

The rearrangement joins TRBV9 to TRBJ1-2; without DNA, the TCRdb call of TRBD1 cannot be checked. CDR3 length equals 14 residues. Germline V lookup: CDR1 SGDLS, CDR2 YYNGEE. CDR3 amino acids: CASSGPGSNYGYTF. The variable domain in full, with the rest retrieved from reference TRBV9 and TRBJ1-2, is DSGVTQTPKHLITATGQRVTLRCSPRSGDLSVYWYQQSLDQGLQFLIQYYNGEERAKGNILERFSAQQFPDLHSELNLSSLELGDSALYFCASSGPGSNYGYTFGSGTRLTVV.

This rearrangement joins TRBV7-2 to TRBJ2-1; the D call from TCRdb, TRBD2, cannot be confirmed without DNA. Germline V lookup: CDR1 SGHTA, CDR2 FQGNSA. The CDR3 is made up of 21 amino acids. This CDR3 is CASSFRARTRALLTENNEQFF.